Each of the 27 T cell receptor beta chains below was sequenced from the same sample in a study of tumor-infiltrating lymphocytes in primary liver carcinoma. cDNA specific to TCR beta was made from 500 to 650 ng of total RNA, with a constant-region primer employed for priming. A slightly modified ARM-PCR protocol with three nested multiplex PCR rounds produced these TCR beta libraries. The study ran its first two PCR rounds for roughly 10 cycles each, using TRBV1-TRBV30 forward primers and a C-beta reverse primer. MiXCR was run by TCRdb on the multiplex PCR reads, yielding one entry per CDR3 protein. Among 95,000 to 150,000 distinct CDR3 sequences listed, less than 80% were seen once. Co-extraction of both nucleic acids (RNA and DNA) used roughly 20-34 mg of unsorted bulk tissue. The sample comprised liver tumor tissue from sampling region 1. Subset described: tumor region T1, superior pole. The receptors were gathered from a woman aged 60-75 years with primary liver carcinoma and hepatitis B virus infection.

This clonotype was seen repeatedly, ten times or more. The V and J genes are TRBV5-6 and TRBJ1-5; perhaps TRBD1 as D (6 bases). V dropped 3 bases and J dropped 1 base, with 11 bases sitting between them. The CDR3 totals 15 residues. The germline gives CDR1 SGHDT, CDR2 YYEEEE. The CDR3 nucleotides are TGTGCCAGCAGCTGGGGGGCGTTGAGCAATCAGCCCCAGCATTTT. Translation gives CASSWGALSNQPQHF.

The chain is built from TRBV29-1 and TRBJ2-3; possibly TRBD1 for D (6 bases). Germline V gene sequence: CDR1 SQVTM, CDR2 ANQGSEA. V was pared by 7 bases and J by 1 base, with 18 bases between. CDR3 length equals 15 residues. The CDR3 DNA reads as TGCAGCGCTATGACAGGTGTCAGAGGCACAGATACGCAGTATTTT. Protein sequence: CSAMTGVRGTDTQYF.

The DNA of the CDR3 is TGTGCCAGCAGTTACTCGAGTGCCCCTGGGGCCAACGTCCTGACTTTC. Its protein is CASSYSSAPGANVLTF. The chain uses TRBV6-5 and TRBJ2-6; no firm D call. The CDR3 spans 16 residues. The V gene's germline CDR1 is MNHEY and CDR2 SVGAGI. V was pared by 0 bases and J by 2 bases, with 8 bases between.

To note about this clonotype: A junction end diverges from the germline sequence, so it may reflect a read error. The genes are TRBV29-1 and TRBJ2-1, with D possibly matching TRBD2 (5 bases). This CDR3 contains 20 residues. Per the germline V gene, CDR1 is SQVTM and CDR2 is ANQGSEA. CDR3 amino acids: CSVPALGVWENRKSYNEHFF. For the CDR3, the DNA is TGCAGCGTTCCCGCGTTGGGTGTTTGGGAGAACAGAAAATCCTACAATGAGCACTTCTTC.

As regards this clonotype: It may be a read error: a sequence one base away is much more abundant. The chain uses TRBV4-2 and TRBJ1-6; a possible D gene is TRBD1 (5 bases). This CDR3 has 17 residues. Germline CDR1 and CDR2: LGHNA and YNFKEQ. Between the trimmed V and J ends, which lost 1 base and 7 bases, there was a span of 17 bases. This CDR3 reads CASSQGAAERGNSPLHF. CDR3 nucleotide sequence: TGTGCCAGCAGCCAAGGAGCCGCGGAGAGGGGAAATTCACCCCTCCACTTT.

About this clonotype: The junction and the germline gene differ at one end; a read error may be behind it. The chain joins TRBV29-1 to TRBJ1-1; D gene uncertain. CDR1 is SQVTM and CDR2 is ANQGSEA in the germline V gene. This CDR3 region has 13 residues. CDR3 sequence: CSAREDLNAETFF. CDR3 in DNA: TGCAGCGCCAGAGAGGATTTGAACGCTGAAACTTTCTTT.

This clonotype turned up a few times. The chain couples TRBV24-1 to TRBJ2-1; 10 nucleotides match TRBD2. CDR1 and CDR2 (germline): KGHDR, SFDVKD. The CDR3 is 21 residues long. V lost 0 bases, J lost 5 bases, and 18 bases stayed unmatched. The CDR3, as DNA: TGTGCCACCAGTGATTTGCCCCTCGGGCTAGCGGGAGACCCCAACAACAATGAGCAGTTCTTC. Translated: CATSDLPLGLAGDPNNNEQFF.

A few counts support this clonotype. The chain has TRBV5-1 and TRBJ2-1, with 8 nucleotides matching TRBD2. The germline CDR1 and CDR2 sequences are SGHRS and YFSETQ. The V and J ends lost 0 bases and 4 bases, in that order; junction bases with no gene match: 9. This CDR3 spans 17 amino acids. DNA for the CDR3: TGCGCCAGCAGCTTGGGGGTAACTAGCGGCCAATACAATGAGCAGTTCTTC. Translating it yields CASSLGVTSGQYNEQFF.

This clonotype was seen many times. The chain has TRBV6-6 and TRBJ1-4, with D possibly TRBD1 on 5 matching bases. Germline V lookup: CDR1 MNHNY, CDR2 SVGAGI (reference sequence). V lost 6 bases, J lost 8 bases, and 10 bases lay in between. This CDR3 comprises 12 residues. The CDR3 is CASSVRGEKLFF. The CDR3 bases are TGTGCCAGCAGCGTTCGGGGGGAAAAACTGTTTTTT.

About this clonotype itself: A junction end diverges from the germline sequence, so it may reflect a read error. The chain recombines TRBV11-3 with TRBJ1-1, with D uncertain. There are 12 residues in the CDR3. CDR1 and CDR2 from the germline V gene are SGHNT and YENEEA. CDR3: CASSFRTTEAYF. In DNA, the CDR3 is TGTGCCAGCAGCTTCAGAACCACTGAAGCCTACTTT.

Comment on this clonotype: Likely a read error: the CDR3 ends without its conserved phenylalanine or tryptophan. The V gene is TRBV6-6, the J gene TRBJ2-5, with TRBD1 matching over 8 bases. The CDR3 runs 15 residues. Germline-derived CDR1 and CDR2 are MNHNY and SVGAGI (reference sequence). CDR3 sequence: CAGSTKTGGLETQYL. The CDR3 coding sequence is TGTGCCGGCAGTACAAAAACAGGGGGTCTAGAGACCCAGTACTTA.

This chain links TRBV29-1 with TRBJ2-5; TRBD1 is a possible D gene (6 bases). The germline gives CDR1 SQVTM, CDR2 ANQGSEA. With 7 bases removed from V and 5 bases from J, the gap between germline ends came to 17 bases. The CDR3 is made up of 13 amino acids. The CDR3 sequence: CSAAGGPLETQYF. The CDR3 DNA follows: TGCAGCGCTGCTGGGGGCCCCCTTGAGACCCAGTACTTC.

This clonotype appeared many times. CDR3 nucleotides: TGTGCCATCAGTGAGTCCGGACACGGTGAAGCTTTCTTT. Translated, it gives CAISESGHGEAFF. The chain links TRBV10-3 to TRBJ1-1; possible D gene TRBD1, 5 bases. The V gene's germline CDR1 is ENHRY and CDR2 SYGVKD. V lost 0 bases to trimming and J lost 7 bases, with 9 bases between them. This CDR3 has 13 residues.

A word on this clonotype: A much larger clone is a single base away; this may be a read error. This chain uses TRBV4-1 with TRBJ1-4, with TRBD1 identical over 7 bases. V lost 4 bases and J lost 6; bases outside the gene matches: 8. This CDR3 is 15 amino acids long. The germline CDR1 and CDR2 sequences are MGHRA and YSYEKL. The CDR3: CASSPQTGRYEKLFF. CDR3 bases: TGCGCCAGCAGCCCACAGACAGGGCGCTATGAAAAACTGTTTTTT.

This clonotype has a count of ten or more. This sequence joins TRBV29-1 and TRBJ2-2; the D is unclear. The CDR3 contains 14 residues. V was pared by 2 bases and J by 4 bases, with 11 bases between. CDR1 and CDR2 from the germline V gene are SQVTM and ANQGSEA. The CDR3 DNA reads TGCAGCGTTGAACCTACCCCGGGCACCGGGGAGCTGTTTTTT. Translating it yields CSVEPTPGTGELFF.

Details on this clonotype: Since a much larger clone is just one base distant, this may be a read error. The rearrangement links TRBV12-3 or TRBV12-4 to TRBJ2-5, with D possibly matching TRBD1 (6 bases). The CDR3 has 14 residues. The V end was cut by 5 bases, the J end by 7 bases, with 17 bases between. CDR3 amino acids: CASSNTGQKGTQYF. DNA for the CDR3: TGTGCCAGCAGTAATACGGGACAAAAAGGGACCCAGTACTTC.

The V gene is TRBV11-3, the J gene TRBJ2-2, with 7 bases fitting TRBD2. CDR3 length equals 15 residues. Trimming removed 8 bases from V and 5 bases from J; junction bases left unmatched: 11. Germline V CDR1 and CDR2: SGHNT, YENEEA. The CDR3 reads CASGSLELATGELFF. CDR3 coding DNA: TGTGCCAGCGGCTCTCTGGAACTAGCGACCGGGGAGCTGTTTTTT.

The table lists this clonotype with a few counts. The chain combines TRBV5-8 with TRBJ1-2, with 8 positions matching TRBD1. The germline V gene has CDR1 SGHTS and CDR2 YDEGEE. The CDR3 extends over 14 amino acids. The V and J ends lost 4 bases and 3 bases, in that order; junction bases with no gene match: 5. The CDR3 region is CASSRQGIDYGYTF. The CDR3 DNA is TGTGCCAGCAGCAGACAGGGGATCGACTATGGCTACACCTTC.

This chain joins TRBV5-1 and TRBJ2-3; possibly TRBD2 for D (5 bases). The ends were cut back, 8 bases at V and 4 bases at J, with 23 bases in the middle. The CDR3 is made up of 16 amino acids. Germline assignment: CDR1 SGHRS and CDR2 YFSETQ. The CDR3 protein is CARFVRLSRNPDTQYF. In nucleotides, the CDR3 is TGCGCCAGATTCGTACGACTAAGCAGGAACCCAGATACGCAGTATTTT. Together with reference TRBV5-1 and TRBJ2-3, the CDR3 gives the full variable domain: KAGVTQTPRYLIKTRGQQVTLSCSPISGHRSVSWYQQTPGQGLQFLFEYFSETQRNKGNFPGRFSGRQFSNSRSEMNVSTLELGDSALYLCARFVRLSRNPDTQYFGPGTRLTVL.

Concerning this clonotype: The conserved closing phenylalanine or tryptophan is absent in this CDR3, likely reflecting a read error. The DNA of the CDR3 is TGTGCCAGTAGCTTAGTGGGCAGGGGTATAGAAGAGCAGTACTCC. This encodes CASSLVGRGIEEQYS. This chain connects TRBV11-2 to TRBJ2-7; D perhaps matches TRBD1 (6 bases). The V gene's germline CDR1 is SGHAT and CDR2 FQNNGV. This CDR3 spans 15 amino acids.

Remarks on this clonotype: This sequence may be a read error, since a much larger clone differs from it by one base. The V gene is TRBV10-3, the J gene TRBJ1-3; D call uncertain. The CDR3 extends over 12 amino acids. Germline CDR1 reads ENHRY; CDR2 reads SYGVKD. DNA for the CDR3: TGTGCCATCAGAAGTTCTGGAAACACCTTATATTTT. This translates into CAIRSSGNTLYF.

Notes on this clonotype: A read error is possible here, since a much larger clone lies one base away. The chain recombines TRBV10-2 with TRBJ2-1; 9 bases are shared with TRBD2. The germline gives CDR1 WSHSY, CDR2 SAAADI. The CDR3 runs to 16 residues. Trimming at V came to 8 bases and at J to 8 bases, leaving 16 bases not matched to a gene. The DNA of the CDR3 is TGCGCCAGCCTGGGACTAGCCCGAGCGGGGGACGATGAGCAGTTCTTC. Protein: CASLGLARAGDDEQFF.

In its sample, this clonotype was seen many times. V is TRBV12-3 or TRBV12-4 and J is TRBJ2-3; D might be TRBD2 (6 bases). Trimming took 2 bases from V and 8 from J, leaving 11 bases between them. The CDR3 covers 13 residues. The chain's CDR3 is CASSLPSAFTQYF. In DNA, the CDR3 is TGTGCCAGCAGTTTACCTAGCGCGTTTACGCAGTATTTT.

V is TRBV11-2 and J is TRBJ2-1, with D maybe TRBD2 (5 bases). The CDR3 runs to 16 residues. The germline CDR1 and CDR2 sequences are SGHAT and FQNNGV. Trimming cost V 3 bases and J 13 bases, with 25 bases left between them. CDR3 sequence reads: CASSFPTRRPYNGQFF. CDR3 in DNA: TGTGCCAGCAGCTTCCCCACTAGAAGGCCGTACAATGGACAGTTCTTC. Filled out from reference TRBV11-2 and TRBJ2-1, the complete variable domain reads EAGVAQSPRYKIIEKRQSVAFWCNPISGHATLYWYQQILGQGPKLLIQFQNNGVVDDSQLPKDRFSAERLKGVDSTLKIQPAKLEDSAVYLCASSFPTRRPYNGQFFGPGTRLTVL.

For this clonotype: A read error may account for a junction end that differs from germline. The chain is built from TRBV5-6 and TRBJ2-5; D might be TRBD1 (5 bases). There are 14 residues in the CDR3. Germline V gives CDR1 SGHDT, CDR2 YYEEEE. CDR3: CASNLGPVEETQYF. CDR3 nucleotide sequence: TGTGCCAGCAACTTGGGGCCAGTTGAAGAGACCCAGTACTTC.

This clonotype appeared many times. The rearrangement links TRBV12-3 or TRBV12-4 to TRBJ2-1; 8 nucleotides match TRBD1. The trim removed 7 bases at V and 7 bases at J, leaving 9 bases unmatched. The CDR3 sequence is 14 residues long. The CDR3 DNA sequence: TGTGCCAGCACTCTGACAGGGGAACGGAATGAGCAGTTCTTC. Translated: CASTLTGERNEQFF.

This clonotype has a handful of counts. Given the absence of the conserved phenylalanine or tryptophan at the CDR3 end, a read error is likely. The chain combines TRBV2 with TRBJ1-2, with D unclear. The CDR3 is 12 residues long. Germline assignment: CDR1 SNHLY and CDR2 FYNNEI. Trimming shortened V by 2 bases and J by 8 bases, and 9 bases separated the two germline ends. CDR3: CASSERRVGYTS. The CDR3 nucleotides are TGTGCCAGCAGTGAACGGCGCGTGGGCTACACCTCC.